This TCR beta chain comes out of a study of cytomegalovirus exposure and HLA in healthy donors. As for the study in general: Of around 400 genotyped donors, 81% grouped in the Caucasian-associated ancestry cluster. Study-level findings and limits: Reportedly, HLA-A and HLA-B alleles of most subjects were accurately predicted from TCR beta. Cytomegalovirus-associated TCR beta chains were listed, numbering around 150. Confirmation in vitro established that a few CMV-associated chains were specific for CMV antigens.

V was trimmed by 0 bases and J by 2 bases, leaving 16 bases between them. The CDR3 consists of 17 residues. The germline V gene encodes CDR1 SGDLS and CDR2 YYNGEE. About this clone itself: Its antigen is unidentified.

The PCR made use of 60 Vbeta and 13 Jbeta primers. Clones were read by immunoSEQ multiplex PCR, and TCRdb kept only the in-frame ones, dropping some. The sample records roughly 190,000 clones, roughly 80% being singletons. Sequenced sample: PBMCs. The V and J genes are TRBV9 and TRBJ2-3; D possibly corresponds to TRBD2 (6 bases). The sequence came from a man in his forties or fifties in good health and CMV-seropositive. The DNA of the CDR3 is TGTGCCAGCAGCGTAGATCTTTGGGACTCGGACACAGATACGCAGTATTTT. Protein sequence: CASSVDLWDSDTDTQYF.